Listed below are T cell receptor beta chains from one sample, sequenced in a study of CD8 T cells in Susac syndrome. TCRdb reanalysed the immunoSEQ multiplex PCR reads using MiXCR and keeps one entry per CDR3 protein. The sample records 95,000 to 150,000 distinct CDR3 sequences, under 96% being singletons. The sample comprised CD4+ T cells from PBMCs. These receptors came from a human donor with Susac syndrome. Each CDR3 is given with its conserved first and last residue. The D gene is left open where the match is weak. Size is stated for part of the rows, as once, few or many counts, or as a class when the clone is expanded.

CDR3nt,CDR3aa,v_gene,abundance,d_gene,j_gene
TGCGCCAGCAGCTCGGGCGGGAACCAAGCTTTCTTT,CASSSGGNQAFF,TRBV5-1,-,-,TRBJ1-1
TGTGCCAGCAGCTTCTTAGGGGACGAGCAGTACTTC,CASSFLGDEQYF,TRBV7-9,-,-,TRBJ2-7
TGTGCCAGCAGTTTGGAGGGACGAAGCCCCCAGCATTTT,CASSLEGRSPQHF,TRBV12-3/TRBV12-4,-,-,TRBJ1-5
TGTGCCTTACAGGGGGCCAGCACAGATACGCAGTATTTT,CALQGASTDTQYF,TRBV30,-,TRBD1,TRBJ2-3
TGTGCCAGCAGCGTAGGGACTAGCGGGAGCTATGAGCAGTTCTTC,CASSVGTSGSYEQFF,TRBV9,-,TRBD2,TRBJ2-1
TGTGCCAGCAGTGAGGTAGGGGCTCTCAGCGAGCAGTACTTC,CASSEVGALSEQYF,TRBV25-1,-,-,TRBJ2-7
TGTGCCAGCAGCTCCAAAGGGACAGGGGGTTCGGGTGAGCAGTTCTTC,CASSSKGTGGSGEQFF,TRBV7-9,-,TRBD1,TRBJ2-1
TGTGCCAGCAGCGTAGCTACGACAGCGAACGGCTACACCTTC,CASSVATTANGYTF,TRBV9,-,-,TRBJ1-2
TGTGCCTGGAGTGTACTGGGGGTGAACACCGGGGAGCTGTTTTTT,CAWSVLGVNTGELFF,TRBV30,once,-,TRBJ2-2
TGTGCCACCAGTGATTCCCGGACAGCGGGGAATGAGCAGTTCTTC,CATSDSRTAGNEQFF,TRBV24-1,once,-,TRBJ2-1
TGTGCCAGCAGCTTTGACAGGACCACCGGGGAGCTGTTTTTT,CASSFDRTTGELFF,TRBV5-4,-,-,TRBJ2-2
TGCAGCGTGCCGGGACAGATAACGAACACTGAAGCTTTCTTT,CSVPGQITNTEAFF,TRBV29-1,-,TRBD1,TRBJ1-1
TGTGCCAGCAGTTACACCGGGAGACAGACCAATGAGCAGTTCTTC,CASSYTGRQTNEQFF,TRBV2,-,-,TRBJ2-1
TGTGCCAGCAGCGTAAACCAAGAGCAGTTCTTC,CASSVNQEQFF,TRBV9,-,-,TRBJ2-1
TGTGCCAGCAGCCAAGATCGGTGGGGAGAGACCCAGTACTTC,CASSQDRWGETQYF,TRBV14,-,-,TRBJ2-5
TGCAGCGTTAGGGCCCTGGGACTGCAAGAGACCCAGTACTTC,CSVRALGLQETQYF,TRBV29-1,-,-,TRBJ2-5
TGTGCCAGCTCAGGGACAGCAAAAGAGACCCAGTACTTC,CASSGTAKETQYF,TRBV18,-,TRBD1,TRBJ2-5
TGTGCCAGCTTCAAAAACACGAACACTGAAGCTTTCTTT,CASFKNTNTEAFF,TRBV2,-,-,TRBJ1-1